Shown below are 8 T cell receptor beta chains from a single sample sequenced in a study of cytomegalovirus exposure and HLA in healthy donors. Measured with immunoSEQ multiplex PCR; TCRdb has only the in-frame clones, and not every one. The sample records 160,000 or so clones, 70% to 90% being singletons. Sequencing was carried out using PBMCs. These receptors were collected from a man between 18 and 29 years old in good health and CMV-seronegative.

V gene TRBV4-1 combines with J gene TRBJ2-7; D unresolved. Trimming took 0 bases from V and 3 from J, leaving 12 bases between them. There are 15 residues in the CDR3. Germline V gives CDR1 MGHRA, CDR2 YSYEKL. This CDR3 reads CASSQDQAPFYEQYV. For the CDR3, the DNA is TGCGCCAGCAGCCAAGATCAGGCACCTTTCTACGAGCAGTACGTC.

This sequence joins TRBV4-2 and TRBJ2-7; 10 bases are shared with TRBD2. V was clipped by 5 bases and J by 2 bases; unmatched bases: 9. CDR1 LGHNA and CDR2 YNFKEQ come from the germline V gene. CDR3 length equals 16 residues. In DNA form, the CDR3 reads TGTGCCAGCAGCGCCCGCCTAGCGGGAGAGGCCTACGAGCAGTACTTC. Amino acid sequence: CASSARLAGEAYEQYF.

The chain carries TRBV28 and TRBJ2-7; 7 bases map to TRBD1. There are 12 residues in the CDR3. The germline CDR1 and CDR2 sequences are MDHEN and SYDVKM. The V gene end was trimmed by 8 bases and the J gene end by 5 bases; junction bases not matched to a gene: 6. This chain's CDR3 is CASGTGAHEQYV. The CDR3 DNA is TGTGCCAGCGGAACAGGGGCCCACGAGCAGTACGTC.

The chain combines TRBV14 with TRBJ1-3, with D uncertain. The CDR3 loop spans 14 amino acids. CDR1 and CDR2 from the germline V gene are SGHDN and FVKESK. The germline V and J ends were trimmed by 0 bases and 1 base, with 4 bases remaining between them. This CDR3 is CASSQDLSGNTIYF. In DNA, the CDR3 is TGTGCCAGCAGCCAAGATTTATCTGGAAACACCATATATTTT.

The V gene is TRBV28, the J gene TRBJ2-5, with D possibly being TRBD1 (5 bases). The CDR3 loop spans 12 amino acids. V gave up 6 bases and J gave up 5 bases, with 10 bases separating them. In germline, CDR1 is MDHEN, CDR2 SYDVKM. CDR3 amino acids: CASRQGGETQYF. CDR3 nucleotides: TGTGCCAGCAGGCAGGGTGGGGAGACCCAGTACTTC.

The chain combines TRBV5-1 with TRBJ2-1; D call uncertain. The CDR3 has 14 residues. Germline CDR1 reads SGHRS; CDR2 reads YFSETQ. The V gene lost 5 bases and the J gene lost 4 bases, with 13 bases spanning the gap. The CDR3 region has the DNA TGCGCCAGCAGTGGAACAGTGAGTTACAATGAGCAGTTCTTC. Amino acid sequence: CASSGTVSYNEQFF.

The gene calls are TRBV6-6 and TRBJ1-5; possibly TRBD1 for D (5 bases). The CDR3 runs 16 residues. Germline V gene sequence: CDR1 MNHNY, CDR2 SVGAGI (reference sequence). V was shortened by 4 bases and J by 0 bases, with 13 bases between the two germline ends. The CDR3 DNA reads as TGTGCCAGCAGTTCCCAGACAGAGTATAGCAATCAGCCCCAGCATTTT. This translates into CASSSQTEYSNQPQHF.

V gene TRBV10-3 combines with J gene TRBJ1-6; the D gene is possibly TRBD1 (5 bases). Trimming removed 0 bases at V and 7 bases at J, with 13 bases between. Per the germline V gene, CDR1 is ENHRY and CDR2 is SYGVKD. This CDR3 has 16 residues. The CDR3 DNA follows: TGTGCCATCAGTGAGTCGATAGAAGGGGTCAATTCACCCCTCCACTTT. Residues: CAISESIEGVNSPLHF.